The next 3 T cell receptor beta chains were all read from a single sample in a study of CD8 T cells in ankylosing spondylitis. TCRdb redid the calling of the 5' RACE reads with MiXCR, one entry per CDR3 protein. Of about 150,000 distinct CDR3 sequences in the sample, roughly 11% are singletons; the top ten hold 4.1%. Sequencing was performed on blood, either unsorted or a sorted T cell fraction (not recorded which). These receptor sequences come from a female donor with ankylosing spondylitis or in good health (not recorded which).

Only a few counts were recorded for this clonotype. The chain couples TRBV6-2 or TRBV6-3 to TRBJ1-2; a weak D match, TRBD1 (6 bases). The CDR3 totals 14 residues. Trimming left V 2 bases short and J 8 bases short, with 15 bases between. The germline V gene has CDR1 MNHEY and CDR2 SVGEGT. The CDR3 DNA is TGTGCCAGCAGTTACGACGGGACAAGGAGCGGCTACACCTTC. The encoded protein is CASSYDGTRSGYTF.

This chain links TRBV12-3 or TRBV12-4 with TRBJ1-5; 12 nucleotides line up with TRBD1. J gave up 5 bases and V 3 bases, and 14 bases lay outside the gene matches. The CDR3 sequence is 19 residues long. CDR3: CASSFGPPGQGARYQPQHF. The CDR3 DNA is TGTGCCAGCAGTTTTGGGCCCCCGGGACAGGGGGCTCGATATCAGCCCCAGCATTTT.

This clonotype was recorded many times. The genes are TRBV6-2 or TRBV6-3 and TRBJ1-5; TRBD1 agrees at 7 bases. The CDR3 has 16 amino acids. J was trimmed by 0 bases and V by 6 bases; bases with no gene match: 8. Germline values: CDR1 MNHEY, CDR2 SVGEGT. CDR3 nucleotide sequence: TGTGCCAGCAGCGCTCGACAGGGCTATAGCAATCAGCCCCAGCATTTT. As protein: CASSARQGYSNQPQHF.